These 16 T cell receptor beta chains were all obtained from the same sample, sequenced in a study of CD8 T cells in ankylosing spondylitis. TCRdb recomputed calls from the 5' RACE reads with MiXCR, one row per CDR3 protein. The sample yields about 540,000 distinct CDR3 sequences, roughly 13% seen once. General study findings and limits: Characteristic of ankylosing spondylitis blood, it appeared, was a TCR beta motif comprising fewer than 10 highly homologous variants.

What these receptors recognize is not known. Specimen: blood, either unsorted or a sorted T cell fraction (not recorded which). The receptors stem from a male donor with ankylosing spondylitis.

This clonotype was seen a few times. The chain couples TRBV6-2 or TRBV6-3 to TRBJ2-5; 8 bases fit TRBD2. The CDR3 covers 15 residues. V was pared by 10 bases and J by 4 bases, with 14 bases of the junction left unmatched. In germline, CDR1 is MNHEY, CDR2 SVGEGT. CDR3 bases: TGTGCCACCCGATTGGAGCGGGAGACCCCAGAGACCCAGTACTTC. This gives the protein CATRLERETPETQYF.

The CDR3 spells CASSQDVSPHYREQFF. CDR3 sequence (DNA): TGTGCCAGCAGCCAAGATGTATCTCCCCATTACAGGGAGCAGTTCTTC. The gene calls are TRBV3-1 and TRBJ2-1; TRBD1 might be the D (5 bases). Germline V CDR1 and CDR2: LGHDT, YNNKEL (reference sequence). V lost 0 bases and J lost 10, with 19 bases in between. The CDR3 sequence is 16 residues long.

This clonotype has more than one count but fewer than ten. The chain couples TRBV2 to TRBJ2-3; 8 nucleotides match TRBD1. Germline V lookup: CDR1 SNHLY, CDR2 FYNNEI. The ends lost 6 bases at V and 8 bases at J; junction bases unmatched: 16. The CDR3 is 16 amino acids. The CDR3 reads CASRLPGTGELGTQYF. The CDR3 DNA follows: TGTGCCAGCAGATTACCCGGGACAGGCGAACTGGGTACGCAGTATTTT.

This clonotype was observed a few times. The chain has TRBV24-1 and TRBJ1-1; the D is unclear. CDR1 and CDR2 (germline): KGHDR, SFDVKD. V gave up 5 bases and J gave up 2 bases, with 8 bases separating them. The CDR3 is 13 amino acids. The CDR3 DNA sequence: TGTGCCACCAGTGCTGGCCCTAACACTGAAGCTTTCTTT. This codes for CATSAGPNTEAFF.

This clonotype was detected a few times. The genes are TRBV5-6 and TRBJ2-3, with TRBD1 identical over 12 bases. Germline V gene data show CDR1 as SGHDT and CDR2 as YYEEEE. This CDR3 comprises 17 residues. The trim removed 3 bases at V and 2 bases at J, leaving 7 bases unmatched. The CDR3 DNA follows: TGTGCCAGCAGCTACCTCCGGGACAGGGGGCACACAGATACGCAGTATTTT. Translation: CASSYLRDRGHTDTQYF.

The CDR3: CASSSQGQEVGAFF. For the CDR3, the DNA is TGTGCCAGCAGTTCCCAGGGACAGGAGGTAGGCGCTTTCTTT. The V call is TRBV6-2 or TRBV6-3, the J call TRBJ1-1, with TRBD1 matching 8 bases. Germline loops: CDR1 MNHEY, CDR2 SVGEGT. This CDR3 spans 14 amino acids. V lost 4 bases, J lost 11 bases, and 12 bases stayed unmatched.

This clonotype occurred many times. This chain joins TRBV24-1 and TRBJ1-2, with 9 bases that match TRBD1. J gave up 9 bases and V 6 bases, and 7 bases lay outside the gene matches. The CDR3 consists of 13 residues. Germline V gene data show CDR1 as KGHDR and CDR2 as SFDVKD. CDR3 coding DNA: TGTGCCACCAGTCAGGACAGGGGTTATCGCTACACCTTC. Translated, it gives CATSQDRGYRYTF.

This clonotype was found a few times. The chain is built from TRBV4-2 and TRBJ2-2; D possibly corresponds to TRBD1 (6 bases). The length of the CDR3 is 17 residues. Germline loops: CDR1 LGHNA, CDR2 YNFKEQ. The germline V and J ends were trimmed by 3 bases and 6 bases, with 20 bases remaining between them. The CDR3 DNA reads as TGTGCCAGCAGCCATTACCGGGGCAGGGGAACGCCCGGGGAGCTGTTTTTT. Protein product: CASSHYRGRGTPGELFF.

The V gene is TRBV24-1, the J gene TRBJ2-3; tentatively, D is TRBD2 (6 bases). V lost 2 bases and J lost 11, with 25 bases in between. This CDR3 region has 17 residues. The germline gives CDR1 KGHDR, CDR2 SFDVKD. CDR3 nucleotides: TGTGCCACCAGTGATTCTAAAAAGGCGGCGGGGAGTTGGATGCAGTATTTT. Protein product: CATSDSKKAAGSWMQYF.

This clonotype was seen more than once but under ten times. The rearrangement links TRBV21-1 to TRBJ2-7; the D segment call TRBD1 is taken from the table without a DNA check. TRBV21-1 is listed as a pseudogene. This CDR3 contains 15 residues. CDR3 coding DNA: TGTGCCAGCAGCGAAGTGGGACAGGGGATGAACGAGCAGTACGTC. Its translation is CASSEVGQGMNEQYV.

This clonotype was seen only a few times. The genes are TRBV5-5 and TRBJ1-2; 11 positions agree with TRBD1. The CDR3 sequence is 14 residues long. The V gene end was trimmed by 3 bases and the J gene end by 2 bases; junction bases not matched to a gene: 0. The V gene's germline CDR1 is SGHKS and CDR2 YYEKEE (reference sequence). The CDR3 DNA reads as TGTGCCAGCAGCTGGGACAGGGGGAACTATGGCTACACCTTC. This codes for CASSWDRGNYGYTF.

This clonotype was detected only a few times. V usage is TRBV20-1 and J usage is TRBJ2-7; 8 bases agree with TRBD1. This CDR3 comprises 13 residues. V lost 2 bases and J lost 1; bases outside the gene matches: 1. Looked up from germline, CDR1 is DFQATT and CDR2 is SNEGSKA (reference sequence). The CDR3 DNA sequence: TGCAGTGCTAGACGACAGGGGTCCTACGAGCAGTACGTC. This translates into CSARRQGSYEQYV.

The sample holds one count of this clonotype. J is TRBJ1-1 and V is TRBV18, with 10 bases matching TRBD1. V trimming: 6 bases; J trimming: 1 base; junction bases outside the gene matches: 11. CDR3 length equals 17 residues. Per germline, CDR1 KGHSH and CDR2 LQKENI. This CDR3 reads CASSLTSDRGRNTEAFF. Here the CDR3 DNA reads TGTGCCAGCTCCCTAACTTCGGACAGGGGGAGGAACACTGAAGCTTTCTTT.

Ten or more counts support this clonotype. The V call is TRBV20-1, the J call TRBJ2-1; 8 positions match TRBD2. This CDR3 comprises 14 residues. Germline V gene lookup returns CDR1 DFQATT and CDR2 SNEGSKA (reference sequence). The V and J ends lost 3 bases and 4 bases, in that order; junction bases with no gene match: 5. CDR3 region: CSASSGSRYNEQFF. CDR3 coding DNA: TGCAGTGCTAGCAGCGGGAGTAGATACAATGAGCAGTTCTTC.

The V call is TRBV6-2 or TRBV6-3, the J call TRBJ1-1; D is undetermined. With 1 base removed from V and 0 bases from J, the gap between germline ends came to 6 bases. The CDR3 contains 14 residues. From germline, CDR1 is MNHEY and CDR2 SVGEGT. The CDR3 spells CASSYYGMNTEAFF. DNA for the CDR3: TGTGCCAGCAGTTACTACGGGATGAACACTGAAGCTTTCTTT.

This clonotype showed up just a few times. The chain couples TRBV15 to TRBJ2-1; TRBD2 matches at 12 bases. Losses at the gene ends were 4 bases for V and 7 bases for J; bases not matched to a gene: 5. CDR1 LNHNV and CDR2 YYDKDF come from the germline V gene (reference sequence). The CDR3 totals 15 residues. The CDR3 here is CATSTGTSGRNEQFF. In nucleotides, the CDR3 is TGTGCCACCAGCACGGGAACTAGCGGGAGGAATGAGCAGTTCTTC.